These 15 T cell receptor beta chains were all obtained from the same sample, sequenced in a study of T cells in Graves' hyperthyroidism and ophthalmopathy. There were TCR beta CDR3 regions amplified from RNA transcripts. HTBI primers were employed in a first-round RT-PCR of the TCR CDR3. One entry per CDR3 protein results from TCRdb running MiXCR on the multiplex PCR reads. The repertoire holds 250,000 to 300,000 distinct CDR3 sequences, with about 14% as singletons. Sequenced material: blood. The source of these receptors is a woman aged 30 to 39 with Graves' hyperthyroidism that later progressed to Graves' ophthalmopathy.

Worth noting for this clonotype: Since a much larger clone is just one base distant, this may be a read error. The rearrangement links TRBV18 to TRBJ1-6, with D possibly being TRBD1 (5 bases). Per germline, CDR1 KGHSH and CDR2 LQKENI. This CDR3 spans 13 amino acids. CDR3 bases: TGTGCCAGCTCACCAGGGGGAAATTCACCCCCCCACTTT. It yields the protein CASSPGGNSPPHF. Based on the CDR3 plus reference TRBV18 and TRBJ1-6, the full variable domain is NAGVMQNPRHLVRRRGQEARLRCSPMKGHSHVYWYRQLPEEGLKFMVYLQKENIIDESGMPKERFSAEFPKEGPSILRIQQVVRGDSAAYFCASSPGGNSPPHFGNGTRLTVT.

This clonotype was seen ten or more times. The DNA of the CDR3 is TGTGCCAGCAGCTTTCCGGGACAGGGTACCTACGAGCAGTACTTC. It is translated as CASSFPGQGTYEQYF. The chain employs TRBV7-9 and TRBJ2-7, with 9 bases fitting TRBD1. V was pared by 3 bases and J by 2 bases, with 5 bases of the junction left unmatched. Germline-derived CDR1 and CDR2 are SEHNR and FQNEAQ (reference sequence). The CDR3 length is 15 residues.

In its sample, this clonotype was seen many times. This rearrangement joins TRBV28 to TRBJ2-5; 8 nucleotides align to TRBD1. Germline trimming cut 5 bases from V and 4 bases from J; bases unmatched to any gene: 6. CDR1 and CDR2 from the germline V gene are MDHEN and SYDVKM. The CDR3 has 14 residues. CDR3 in amino acids: CASSRRQGAETQYF. The CDR3 DNA sequence: TGTGCCAGCAGTCGCCGTCAGGGGGCAGAGACCCAGTACTTC.

As regards this clonotype: The limits of the CDR3 on the DNA are not certain, so only TCRdb's listed CDR3 is given. J is TRBJ2-2 and V is TRBV5-8; no DNA check was done on the table's D call, TRBD1. The CDR3 extends over 17 residues, inclusive of both ends. The germline CDR1 and CDR2 sequences are SGHTS and YDEGEE. CDR3 sequence: CASSFRGAPRTPGSCFF.

This clonotype was counted at least ten times. The V call is TRBV12-3 or TRBV12-4, the J call TRBJ1-1; 9 bases line up with TRBD1. V dropped 6 bases and J dropped 8; count of bases not matched to a gene: 13. The CDR3 spans 15 residues. CDR3 amino acids: CASRTTGTGSSEAFF. The CDR3 DNA sequence: TGTGCCAGCAGGACCACCGGGACAGGGTCGTCCGAAGCTTTCTTT.

The sample holds many counts of this clonotype. The chain recombines TRBV14 with TRBJ2-3; the D gene is possibly TRBD2 (5 bases). The CDR3 runs to 14 residues. Germline lookup yields CDR1 SGHDN and CDR2 FVKESK. Between the trimmed V and J ends, which lost 4 bases and 6 bases, there was a span of 14 bases. CDR3 protein: CASSLLERADTQYF. The CDR3 DNA follows: TGTGCCAGCAGCCTCCTGGAGAGGGCGGATACGCAGTATTTT.

Ten or more counts support this clonotype. The J gene is TRBJ1-1, the V gene TRBV7-2; TRBD1 matches at 7 bases. Trimming at V came to 1 base and at J to 5 bases, leaving 1 base not matched to a gene. This CDR3 contains 13 residues. Germline-derived CDR1 and CDR2 are SGHTA and FQGNSA. In DNA form, the CDR3 reads TGTGCCAGCAGCTTAGGGGGACAGACTGAAGCTTTCTTT. Its translation is CASSLGGQTEAFF. Complete variable domain (other parts from reference TRBV7-2 and TRBJ1-1): GAGVSQSPSNKVTEKGKDVELRCDPISGHTALYWYRQSLGQGLEFLIYFQGNSAPDKSGLPSDRFSAERTGGSVSTLTIQRTQQEDSAVYLCASSLGGQTEAFFGQGTRLTVV.

The gene calls are TRBV2 and TRBJ1-1; D call uncertain. The CDR3 spans 11 residues. V was clipped by 4 bases and J by 4 bases, with 4 bases between them. Germline CDR1 and CDR2: SNHLY and FYNNEI. CDR3 DNA sequence: TGTGCCAGCAGTGTGGGCACTGAAGCTTTCTTT. Protein product: CASSVGTEAFF.

The table lists this clonotype with many counts. The rearrangement links TRBV28 to TRBJ2-7; no reliable D call. V dropped 6 bases and J dropped 6 bases, with 12 bases sitting between them. The CDR3 spans 12 residues. Germline CDR1 reads MDHEN; CDR2 reads SYDVKM. CDR3 region: CASRARFGEQYF. The CDR3 nucleotides are TGTGCCAGCAGGGCCAGGTTCGGCGAGCAGTACTTC. Combining the CDR3 with reference TRBV28 and TRBJ2-7 gives the whole variable domain DVKVTQSSRYLVKRTGEKVFLECVQDMDHENMFWYRQDPGLGLRLIYFSYDVKMKEKGDIPEGYSVSREKKERFSLILESASTNQTSMYLCASRARFGEQYFGPGTRLTVT.

This clonotype was seen many times. J is TRBJ2-2 and V is TRBV24-1, with a possible D match to TRBD2 (5 bases). V lost 4 bases, J lost 7 bases, and 9 bases lay in between. Germline CDR1 KGHDR, CDR2 SFDVKD. The CDR3 sequence is 13 residues long. CDR3 coding DNA: TGTGCCACCAGTGAGAACGGGGTCGGGGAGCTGTTTTTT. Protein product: CATSENGVGELFF.

This clonotype came up many times. This chain joins TRBV7-8 and TRBJ1-2; 10 bases agree with TRBD1. The CDR3 consists of 16 residues. V was pared by 0 bases and J by 7 bases, with 8 bases of the junction left unmatched. Germline V gene sequence: CDR1 SGHVS, CDR2 FQNEAQ. The CDR3 loop is CASSLAGTGQGLGYTF. The CDR3 coding sequence is TGTGCCAGCAGCTTAGCGGGAACGGGACAGGGGCTTGGCTACACCTTC.

This clonotype was counted ten times or more. The chain links TRBV2 to TRBJ1-1; tentatively, D is TRBD1 (6 bases). Looked up from germline, CDR1 is SNHLY and CDR2 is FYNNEI. The CDR3 length is 14 residues. V was trimmed by 6 bases and J by 4 bases, leaving 15 bases between them. The CDR3 nucleotides are TGTGCCAGCAGAGCCGGGACATCGGGCACTGAAGCTTTCTTT. It is translated as CASRAGTSGTEAFF.

This clonotype was recorded many times. This rearrangement joins TRBV30 to TRBJ2-5; D is possibly TRBD2 (6 bases). CDR1 is GTSNPN, CDR2 SVGIG, per germline (reference sequence). The CDR3 covers 12 residues. Trimming removed 3 bases at V and 6 bases at J, with 11 bases between. The CDR3 loop reads CAWRQGGKTQYF. In DNA, the CDR3 is TGTGCCTGGAGGCAGGGAGGAAAGACCCAGTACTTC.

The V gene is TRBV4-2, the J gene TRBJ2-2; D remains unclear. This CDR3 has 13 amino acids. Germline CDR1 LGHNA, CDR2 YNFKEQ. The ends were cut back, 4 bases at V and 5 bases at J, with 8 bases in the middle. CDR3 amino acids: CASSPRATGELFF. The CDR3, as DNA: TGTGCCAGCAGCCCTCGGGCAACCGGGGAGCTGTTTTTT.

This clonotype was seen ten or more times. This chain links TRBV10-3 with TRBJ1-2, with D possibly being TRBD1 (6 bases). The V gene's germline CDR1 is ENHRY and CDR2 SYGVKD. CDR3 length: 12 amino acids. V shed 8 bases and J shed 5 bases, with 12 bases lying between them. CDR3 DNA: TGTGCCATCTCCAAGGGGGGGTATGGCTACACCTTC. Amino acid sequence: CAISKGGYGYTF.